Sequencing of this T cell receptor beta chain was carried out in a study of T-cell reconstitution after alpha-beta-depleted transplantation in children (TCRdb year 2016). Some background on the complete study: Using TCR repertoire profiling, the study followed T-cell immune reconstitution in a quantitative way in children after TCRalphabeta/CD19-depleted allogeneic hematopoietic cell transplantation. Study-wide conclusions, independent of this receptor: Apparently early alphabetaT-cell count recovery about two months after transplant reportedly relied on only several hundred rapidly expanded clones derived from non-depleted graft cells. In some patients, the high TCRbeta diversity seen at day 60 was put down to recipient T cells and intrathymic progenitors that had survived conditioning. The frequencies of hyperexpanded clones fell over the following months, and after one year, T-cell counts and TCRbeta diversity were mostly attributed to newly produced T cells.

The treatment or condition label of this sample denotes: allogeneic hematopoietic cell transplantation with graft depleted of TCRalphabeta T cells and CD19 B cells. TCRalphabeta/CD19-depleted allogeneic hematopoietic cell grafts were given to the transplant recipients, all of whom were children. Deletion took 7 bases off V and 5 bases off J, with a span of 11 bases between the germline ends. From a lookup of the germline V gene, CDR1 and CDR2 are SGHVS and FNYEAQ. From the cysteine through the phenylalanine, the CDR3 covers 13 amino acids. Only the CDR3 DNA is retained, 39 bases long and in frame from the first base. The library was produced with PCR. Sequencing instrument: Illumina HiSeq 2500. Molecular barcoding was employed in the preparation of TCR libraries, with unique molecular identifiers being used to normalize TCRbeta repertoire quantification. TCRdb reran the public reads through fastp at Q25 and MiXCR, keeping productive beta chains. Every distinct CDR3 protein forms one entry, paired with its most common genes and DNA. Here the sample has roughly 250,000 distinct CDR3 sequences; roughly 8% occur a single time. Jointly, the top ten make up about 6.4% of the sample.

This clonotype was seen ten or more times. This clone's antigen is unknown. The record has no base qualities; no much larger clone is one base away. The V and J segments used are TRBV7-6 and TRBJ2-2; no confident D gene assignment can be made. Sequenced here: PBMCs, mostly from graft donor cells, sampled 180 days after TCRalphabeta/CD19-depleted stem cell transplant. The receptor's source is a male patient aged 10-17 years who had a stem cell transplant for acute lymphoblastic leukemia, so the T cells may come from the graft donor. The CDR3 reads as follows: CASTATATGELFF. The DNA is TGTGCCAGCACCGCGACCGCAACCGGGGAGCTGTTTTTT. The CDR3 plus the reference TRBV7-6 and TRBJ2-2 genes for the other parts give the full variable domain: GAGVSQSPRYKVTKRGQDVALRCDPISGHVSLYWYRQALGQGPEFLTYFNYEAQQDKSGLPNDRFSAERPEGSISTLTIQRTEQRDSAMYRCASTATATGELFFGEGSRLTVL.